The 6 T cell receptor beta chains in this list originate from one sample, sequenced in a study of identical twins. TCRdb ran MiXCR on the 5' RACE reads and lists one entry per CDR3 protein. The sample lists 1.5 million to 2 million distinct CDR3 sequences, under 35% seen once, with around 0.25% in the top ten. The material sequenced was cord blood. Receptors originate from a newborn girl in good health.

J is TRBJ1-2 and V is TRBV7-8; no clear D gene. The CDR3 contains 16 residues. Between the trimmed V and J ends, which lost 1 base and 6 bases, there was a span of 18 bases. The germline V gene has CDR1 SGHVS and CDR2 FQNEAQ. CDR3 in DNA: TGTGCCAGCAGCTTAGATGTCCTAATGGTACTAGATGGCTACACCTTC. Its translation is CASSLDVLMVLDGYTF.

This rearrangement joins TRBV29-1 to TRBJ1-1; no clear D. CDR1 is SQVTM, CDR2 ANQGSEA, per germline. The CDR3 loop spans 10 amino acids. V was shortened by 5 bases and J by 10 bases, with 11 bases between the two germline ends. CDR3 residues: CSVSSQRAFF. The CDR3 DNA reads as TGCAGCGTTTCCTCCCAGAGAGCTTTCTTT.

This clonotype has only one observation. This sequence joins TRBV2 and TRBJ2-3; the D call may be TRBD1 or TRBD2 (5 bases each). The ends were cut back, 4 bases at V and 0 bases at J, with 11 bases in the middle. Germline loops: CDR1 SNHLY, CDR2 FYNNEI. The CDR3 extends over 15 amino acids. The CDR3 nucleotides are TGTGCCAGCAGTGGTGGGGGATTTAGCACAGATACGCAGTATTTT. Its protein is CASSGGGFSTDTQYF. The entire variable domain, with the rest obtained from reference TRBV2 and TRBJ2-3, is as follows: EPEVTQTPSHQVTQMGQEVILRCVPISNHLYFYWYRQILGQKVEFLVSFYNNEISEKSEIFDDQFSVERPDGSNFTLKIRSTKLEDSAMYFCASSGGGFSTDTQYFGPGTRLTVL.

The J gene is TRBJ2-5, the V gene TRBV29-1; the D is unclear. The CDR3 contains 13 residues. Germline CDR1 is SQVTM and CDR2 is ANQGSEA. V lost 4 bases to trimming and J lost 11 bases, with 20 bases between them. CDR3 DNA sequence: TGCAGCGTTGTAGGGTGGGTTTACAATGAGCAGTACTTC. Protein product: CSVVGWVYNEQYF.

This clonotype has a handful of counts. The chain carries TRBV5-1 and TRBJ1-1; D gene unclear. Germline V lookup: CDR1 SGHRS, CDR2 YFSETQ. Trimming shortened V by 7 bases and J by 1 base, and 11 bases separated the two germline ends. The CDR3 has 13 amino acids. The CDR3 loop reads CASGPQTNTEAFF. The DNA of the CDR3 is TGCGCCAGCGGTCCACAGACGAACACTGAAGCTTTCTTT.

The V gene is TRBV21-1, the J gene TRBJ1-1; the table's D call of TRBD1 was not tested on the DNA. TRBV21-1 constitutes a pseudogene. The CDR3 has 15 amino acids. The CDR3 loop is CASSKRQGGNTEAFF. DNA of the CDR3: TGTGCCAGCAGCAAAAGACAGGGGGGGAACACTGAAGCTTTCTTT.